This passage covers 7 T cell receptor beta chains from one sample sequenced in a study of glioma-infiltrating T cells. Using RNA template, CDR3s of TCR alpha and beta were amplified with iRepertoire arm-PCR. TCRdb re-analysed the multiplex PCR reads in MiXCR, keeping a single row per CDR3 protein. Of roughly 120,000 distinct CDR3 sequences detected, roughly 24% appear once; the ten largest clones hold 13% to 15%. What was sequenced was glioma tissue, nonneoplastic brain tissue, or PBMCs (not recorded which). The receptors stem from a human donor with low-grade glioma or glioblastoma, undergoing nonglioma brain surgery, or in good health (not recorded which).

This clonotype was seen many times. The V and J genes are TRBV2 and TRBJ2-5; 7 nucleotides agree with TRBD1. CDR3 length: 13 amino acids. V lost 6 bases, J lost 4 bases, and 5 bases stayed unmatched. Per the germline V gene, CDR1 is SNHLY and CDR2 is FYNNEI. For the CDR3, the DNA is TGTGCCAGCAGCCGGGACAGTAGAGAGACCCAGTACTTC. Its translation: CASSRDSRETQYF.

Comments on this clonotype: This may come from a read error, since a much larger clone is one base off. V gene TRBV3-1 combines with J gene TRBJ2-1; the match to TRBD2 covers 7 bases. Germline V gene data show CDR1 as LGHDT and CDR2 as YNNKEL (reference sequence). This CDR3 comprises 15 residues. The CDR3 bases are TGTGCCAACAGCCAAGAACTAGCGCCCTACAATGAGCAGTTCTTC. Translated: CANSQELAPYNEQFF.

As concerns this clonotype: Possible read error: a much larger clone is one base away. The rearrangement links TRBV3-1 to TRBJ1-2; D remains ambiguous. The CDR3 is made up of 16 amino acids. Germline V lookup: CDR1 LGHDT, CDR2 YNNKEL (reference sequence). The germline V and J ends were trimmed by 0 bases and 5 bases, with 16 bases remaining between them. For the CDR3, the DNA is TGTGCCAGCAGCCAAGATTGGGTCGGGGTTCTTTATGGCTACACCTTC. This encodes CASSQDWVGVLYGYTF.

This clonotype was observed at least ten times. The CDR3 region has the DNA TGCGCCAGCAGCTTGGGAGGGCTCTATGGCTACACCTTC. Protein: CASSLGGLYGYTF. The rearrangement uses TRBV5-1 and TRBJ1-2, with D uncertain. Germline values: CDR1 SGHRS, CDR2 YFSETQ. The length of the CDR3 is 13 residues. V was shortened by 0 bases and J by 4 bases, with 7 bases between the two germline ends.

This clonotype was found many times. The chain links TRBV28 to TRBJ2-2; D perhaps matches TRBD1 (5 bases). The CDR3 has 12 amino acids. Germline V gives CDR1 MDHEN, CDR2 SYDVKM. V lost 11 bases and J lost 12, with 19 bases in between. The CDR3 loop is CAGNTLGHKLFF. The CDR3 DNA follows: TGTGCCGGCAACACCCTTGGACACAAGCTGTTTTTT.

A word on this clonotype: The junction departs from germline at one end; a sequencing error may be responsible. The chain links TRBV7-9 to TRBJ2-7, with 7 bases matching TRBD2. In germline, CDR1 is SEHNR, CDR2 FQNEAQ (reference sequence). There are 16 residues in the CDR3. CDR3 bases: TGTGCCAGCCGCTTAGCCGCCGGGGCAACGCGGGGGGAGCAGTACTTC. Encoded protein: CASRLAAGATRGEQYF.

This clonotype was seen ten or more times. The chain links TRBV6-1 to TRBJ2-7; no definite D call. V dropped 5 bases and J dropped 6 bases, with 17 bases sitting between them. The length of the CDR3 is 14 residues. CDR1 and CDR2 from the germline V gene are MNHNS and SASEGT. The chain's CDR3 is CASSSAPYLGEQYF. Here the CDR3 DNA reads TGTGCCAGCAGTTCCGCTCCCTACCTCGGCGAGCAGTACTTC.